The TCR beta chain described here comes from a study of glioma-infiltrating T cells. About the research overall: WHO grade II oligodendrogliomas or astrocytomas, plus non-recurrent WHO grade IV glioblastomas, were sampled. Presurgical dexamethasone in glioma patients lasted six or fewer days. Blood libraries targeted roughly 4.5- to 10-fold coverage of some 980,000 T cells.

The table lists this clonotype with a few counts. Amplification of TCR alpha and beta CDR3 regions from RNA used iRepertoire nested multiplex PCR. One entry per CDR3 protein results from TCRdb running MiXCR on the multiplex PCR reads. The sample has 300,000 to 450,000 distinct CDR3 sequences, roughly two fifths seen once. Germline CDR1 reads LGHNA; CDR2 reads YSLEER. The CDR3 is made up of 17 amino acids. Trimming cost V 1 base and J 4 bases; bases outside gene matches: 10. Sequences were obtained from glioma tissue, nonneoplastic brain tissue, or PBMCs (not recorded which). The chain recombines TRBV4-3 with TRBJ1-5; 7 nucleotides line up with TRBD1. The origin of this receptor is a human donor with low-grade glioma or glioblastoma, undergoing nonglioma brain surgery, or in good health (not recorded which). The CDR3 DNA is TGCGCCAGCAGCCAAGGCGAGTGGAGGGGGCAAAATCAGCCCCAGCATTTT. Translating it yields CASSQGEWRGQNQPQHF.